This T cell receptor (beta chain) was sequenced for a study of blood T cell repertoires in COVID-19. As for the study in general: Whether acute or convalescent, the COVID-19 samples came from the United States, Italy and Spain. Nucleic acid was either cDNA or gDNA, and it came from T cells, B-cell-depleted T cells, or PBMCs.

This clone showed up just a few times. Study processing details: Using reference gene primer amplification, nucleated cell counts were estimated. Profiled with immunoSEQ multiplex PCR; TCRdb holds only in-frame clones, not every one. V and J calls and clone size come straight from that table; D and trimming were deduced from the DNA. The sample lists hundreds of thousands of clones; under 90% were seen once. V gave up 6 bases and J gave up 7 bases; unmatched junction bases: 1. Germline-derived CDR1 and CDR2 are MNHNY and SVGAGI (reference sequence). The CDR3 extends over 13 amino acids. The genes are TRBV6-6 and TRBJ1-6; 9 nucleotides match TRBD1. The sequenced sample consisted of peripheral blood. This receptor was identified in a woman between 45 and 65 years old who had recovered from COVID-19. The CDR3 region has the DNA TGTGCCAGCAGGACAGGGGGAAATTCACCCCTCCACTTT. Translated: CASRTGGNSPLHF.